Each of the 30 T cell receptor beta chains below was sequenced from the same sample in a study of blood T cell repertoires in COVID-19. The protocol was immunoSEQ multiplex PCR, while the TCRdb copy is restricted to in-frame clones and leaves out a portion. The sample lists some 250,000 clones; roughly 91% were seen once. The specimen sequenced was peripheral blood. The receptor set was obtained from a woman in her thirties or forties who had recovered from COVID-19.

This clone has more than one count but fewer than ten. The chain is built from TRBV2 and TRBJ1-1; D is unclear. The germline gives CDR1 SNHLY, CDR2 FYNNEI. The CDR3 runs 11 residues. V lost 6 bases and J lost 3, with 5 bases in between. The CDR3 reads CASSVDTEAFF. The CDR3, as DNA: TGTGCCAGCAGCGTAGACACTGAAGCTTTCTTT.

The J gene is TRBJ1-2, the V gene TRBV4-1; 10 nucleotides align to TRBD1. CDR1 MGHRA and CDR2 YSYEKL come from the germline V gene. The CDR3 has 17 amino acids. With 1 base clipped from V and 0 bases from J, the junction kept 5 bases outside the gene matches. DNA for the CDR3: TGCGCCAGCAGCCAAGCCGGGACAGGGGCCTCTAACTATGGCTACACCTTC. This gives the protein CASSQAGTGASNYGYTF.

The chain joins TRBV10-3 to TRBJ2-2, with 8 bases matching TRBD1. The V segment lost 4 bases and the J segment 1 base; nucleotides outside the gene matches: 5. The CDR3 spans 16 residues. CDR1 ENHRY and CDR2 SYGVKD come from the germline V gene. The CDR3 coding sequence is TGTGCCATCAGTGGGACAGGGTTGGAGAACACCGGGGAGCTGTTTTTT. Residues: CAISGTGLENTGELFF.

The chain joins TRBV30 to TRBJ2-7; a possible D gene is TRBD2 (5 bases). Looked up from germline, CDR1 is GTSNPN and CDR2 is SVGIG (reference sequence). CDR3 length: 15 amino acids. V gave up 3 bases and J gave up 7 bases, with 22 bases separating them. The CDR3, as DNA: TGTGCCTGGAGCCCCGGACGGAGGACCCATGGGGAGCAGTACTTC. Its protein product is CAWSPGRRTHGEQYF.

The chain employs TRBV2 and TRBJ1-5; 7 nucleotides line up with TRBD1. Germline loops: CDR1 SNHLY, CDR2 FYNNEI. Trimming removed 2 bases from V and 0 bases from J; junction bases left unmatched: 10. The CDR3 contains 18 residues. CDR3 nucleotide sequence: TGTGCCAGCAGTGAATTGCGGGGACAGCCATATAGCAATCAGCCCCAGCATTTT. Protein sequence: CASSELRGQPYSNQPQHF.

The chain couples TRBV7-3 to TRBJ2-5; D might be TRBD2 (6 bases). The germline V gene has CDR1 SGHTA and CDR2 FQGTGA. The V and J ends lost 5 bases and 5 bases respectively, with 21 bases between them. The CDR3 is 16 residues long. CDR3 nucleotide sequence: TGTGCCAGCAGCCCCTATAGGGCCGGGAGTGGGGAGACCCAGTACTTC. Translated, it gives CASSPYRAGSGETQYF.

The rearrangement joins TRBV27 to TRBJ2-3; D perhaps matches TRBD2 (6 bases). CDR1 MNHEY and CDR2 SMNVEV come from the germline V gene (reference sequence). CDR3 length equals 11 residues. V dropped 5 bases and J dropped 6 bases, with 6 bases sitting between them. CDR3 DNA sequence: TGTGCCAGCAGTCGGGGGGATACGCAGTATTTT. Translating gives CASSRGDTQYF.

J is TRBJ1-6 and V is TRBV24-1, with no clear D. The CDR3 sequence is 14 residues long. Trimming pared 7 bases from V and 4 bases from J, leaving 10 bases between. The V gene's germline CDR1 is KGHDR and CDR2 SFDVKD. The CDR3 spells CATREAGYNSPLHF. In DNA form, the CDR3 reads TGTGCCACCAGAGAAGCCGGTTATAATTCACCCCTCCACTTT.

The chain has TRBV5-1 and TRBJ2-5; TRBD2 agrees at 13 bases. Per the germline V gene, CDR1 is SGHRS and CDR2 is YFSETQ. The CDR3 extends over 16 amino acids. The J segment lost 5 bases and the V segment lost 4 bases, leaving 8 bases of the junction unmatched. DNA for the CDR3: TGCGCCAGCAGCCAGGGACTAGCGGGGCCCGGGGAGACCCAGTACTTC. It translates to CASSQGLAGPGETQYF.

The gene calls are TRBV6-5 and TRBJ1-1, with D uncertain. The V and J ends lost 3 bases and 11 bases respectively, with 25 bases between them. CDR3 size: 16 residues. Germline CDR1 MNHEY, CDR2 SVGAGI. CDR3 residues: CASSYSSLQVGGSAFF. The CDR3 DNA reads as TGTGCCAGCAGTTATTCTTCTCTCCAGGTCGGTGGGTCGGCTTTCTTT.

The chain combines TRBV7-8 with TRBJ2-1; 12 bases are shared with TRBD2. Germline CDR1 is SGHVS and CDR2 is FQNEAQ. The CDR3 spans 15 residues. Trimming removed 1 base from V and 10 bases from J; junction bases left unmatched: 5. This CDR3 reads CASSLERLAGAEQFF. CDR3 sequence (DNA): TGTGCCAGCAGCTTAGAGCGACTAGCGGGAGCAGAGCAGTTCTTC.

The genes are TRBV28 and TRBJ1-2, with 8 bases matching TRBD1. CDR1 MDHEN and CDR2 SYDVKM come from the germline V gene. The V and J ends lost 6 bases and 9 bases, in that order; junction bases with no gene match: 6. This CDR3 region has 12 residues. CDR3 protein: CASSTGGLSYTF. CDR3 bases: TGTGCCAGCAGCACAGGGGGTCTGAGCTACACCTTC.

J is TRBJ1-2 and V is TRBV6-6; perhaps TRBD1 as D (6 bases). CDR3 length equals 16 residues. V shed 2 bases and J shed 0 bases, with 13 bases lying between them. Germline V CDR1 and CDR2: MNHNY, SVGAGI (reference sequence). CDR3 protein: CASSYGNRASNYGYTF. The CDR3 DNA sequence: TGTGCCAGCAGTTACGGGAACAGGGCGTCTAACTATGGCTACACCTTC.

The genes are TRBV9 and TRBJ2-7, with D hard to call. Germline CDR1 and CDR2: SGDLS and YYNGEE. V dropped 0 bases and J dropped 2 bases, with 6 bases sitting between them. There are 13 residues in the CDR3. CDR3 sequence (DNA): TGTGCCAGCAGCGTAGTTGCGGCCTACGAGCAGTACGTC. It encodes CASSVVAAYEQYV.

This chain uses TRBV19 with TRBJ2-1; 13 bases map to TRBD2. J was trimmed by 7 bases and V by 5 bases; bases with no gene match: 5. CDR3 length: 15 amino acids. Germline-derived CDR1 and CDR2 are LNHDA and SQIVND (reference sequence). The CDR3 here is CASSPGTSGINEQFF. For the CDR3, the DNA is TGTGCCAGTAGTCCGGGGACTAGCGGGATTAATGAGCAGTTCTTC.

This clone was found once. The chain employs TRBV13 and TRBJ1-2; D ambiguous. This CDR3 has 15 residues. Trimming removed 0 bases at V and 0 bases at J, with 8 bases between. The germline gives CDR1 PRHDT, CDR2 FYEKMQ (reference sequence). In DNA form, the CDR3 reads TGTGCCAGCAGCTTAGGGGGCAGACCTAACTATGGCTACACCTTC. It encodes CASSLGGRPNYGYTF.

The genes are TRBV19 and TRBJ1-5; possibly TRBD1 for D (6 bases). Germline loops: CDR1 LNHDA, CDR2 SQIVND (reference sequence). V shed 3 bases and J shed 6 bases, with 15 bases lying between them. This CDR3 spans 15 amino acids. The CDR3 here is CASSIRGALGQPQHF. The CDR3 region has the DNA TGTGCCAGTAGTATTCGGGGGGCGTTAGGTCAGCCCCAGCATTTT. The full variable domain, in which reference TRBV19 and TRBJ1-5 provide the parts outside the CDR3, is DGGITQSPKYLFRKEGQNVTLSCEQNLNHDAMYWYRQDPGQGLRLIYYSQIVNDFQKGDIAEGYSVSREKKESFPLTVTSAQKNPTAFYLCASSIRGALGQPQHFGDGTRLSIL.

This clone was picked up one time. The gene calls are TRBV30 and TRBJ2-1; 9 bases agree with TRBD2. The germline V gene encodes CDR1 GTSNPN and CDR2 SVGIG (reference sequence). The CDR3 extends over 14 amino acids. The V gene end was trimmed by 0 bases and the J gene end by 10 bases; junction bases not matched to a gene: 7. The CDR3 loop is CAWSVLAGLVEQFF. CDR3 coding DNA: TGTGCCTGGAGTGTACTAGCGGGCCTGGTGGAGCAGTTCTTC.

This rearrangement joins TRBV6-5 to TRBJ1-2; 9 bases match TRBD1. The CDR3 contains 14 residues. V was pared by 6 bases and J by 2 bases, with 4 bases of the junction left unmatched. Germline V gene lookup returns CDR1 MNHEY and CDR2 SVGAGI. CDR3 sequence (DNA): TGTGCCAGCAGCCGGACAGGGGTCAACTATGGCTACACCTTC. This sequence encodes CASSRTGVNYGYTF.

The sample holds a few counts of this clone. In nucleotides, the CDR3 is TGCAGCCCCGGTTGGGGGCCTGTTTACGAGCAGTACGTC. It translates to CSPGWGPVYEQYV. The chain uses TRBV29-1 and TRBJ2-7; TRBD1 is a possible D gene (6 bases). This CDR3 comprises 13 residues. Germline-derived CDR1 and CDR2 are SQVTM and ANQGSEA. Trimming stripped 8 bases from V and 4 bases from J, with 18 bases between.

The gene calls are TRBV2 and TRBJ2-3; unclear D gene. V was clipped by 11 bases and J by 7 bases, with 13 bases between them. Germline V gene data show CDR1 as SNHLY and CDR2 as FYNNEI. The CDR3 has 11 amino acids. Here the CDR3 reads CARRVANTQYF. CDR3 DNA sequence: TGTGCCCGCCGGGTGGCCAATACGCAGTATTTT.

This sequence joins TRBV10-3 and TRBJ1-4, with D possibly TRBD1 on 6 matching bases. Germline V gene lookup returns CDR1 ENHRY and CDR2 SYGVKD. The CDR3 covers 14 residues. Trimming stripped 6 bases from V and 10 bases from J, with 18 bases between. The CDR3 DNA reads TGTGCCATCAGCCGGGACACCCGGTACGGAAAACTGTTTTTT. Amino acids: CAISRDTRYGKLFF.

This clone appeared once. V gene TRBV15 combines with J gene TRBJ1-5; 9 bases line up with TRBD1. This CDR3 comprises 15 residues. Germline lookup yields CDR1 LNHNV and CDR2 YYDKDF (reference sequence). The V segment lost 5 bases and the J segment 2 bases; nucleotides outside the gene matches: 4. This CDR3 is CATSPRTGGNQPQHF. The CDR3 nucleotides read TGTGCCACCAGCCCACGGACAGGGGGCAATCAGCCCCAGCATTTT.

The CDR3 region has the DNA TGTGCCAGCAGTGCCCCACGACAGGGGGTGACAAACACCATATATTTT. It encodes CASSAPRQGVTNTIYF. This chain connects TRBV6-1 to TRBJ1-3; 9 bases are shared with TRBD1. J lost 6 bases, V lost 4 bases, and 10 bases had no gene match. The CDR3 loop spans 16 amino acids. CDR1 MNHNS and CDR2 SASEGT come from the germline V gene.

This chain links TRBV11-2 with TRBJ1-1, with D unresolved. Germline CDR1 and CDR2: SGHAT and FQNNGV. The V gene lost 2 bases and the J gene lost 7 bases, with 5 bases spanning the gap. The CDR3 runs to 11 residues. The CDR3 sequence: CASSLRVEAFF. The CDR3 nucleotides read TGTGCCAGCAGCTTACGGGTTGAAGCTTTCTTT.

The V gene is TRBV4-1, the J gene TRBJ2-7, with TRBD2 identical over 13 bases. The CDR3 is made up of 17 amino acids. The V gene end was trimmed by 6 bases and the J gene end by 0 bases; junction bases not matched to a gene: 8. CDR1 MGHRA and CDR2 YSYEKL come from the germline V gene. The CDR3 DNA follows: TGCGCCAGCAGGTTACTAGCGGGAGGGCCCCGCTCCTACGAGCAGTACTTC. This gives the protein CASRLLAGGPRSYEQYF.

J is TRBJ2-1 and V is TRBV5-4; TRBD2 matches at 8 bases. This CDR3 contains 15 residues. Trimming took 0 bases from V and 5 from J; bases not matched to a gene: 4. CDR1 and CDR2 from the germline V gene are SGHNT and YYREEE (reference sequence). CDR3 DNA: TGTGCCAGCAGCTTGGTGGGTAGCGGGAACAATGAGCAGTTCTTC. Its protein is CASSLVGSGNNEQFF.

V is TRBV11-2 and J is TRBJ1-4; 9 bases line up with TRBD1. V was clipped by 1 base and J by 8 bases; unmatched bases: 8. This CDR3 region has 16 residues. The germline CDR1 and CDR2 sequences are SGHAT and FQNNGV. CDR3 DNA: TGTGCCAGCAGCTTAGGGGGGACAGGGAGGACCGAAAAACTGTTTTTT. This gives the protein CASSLGGTGRTEKLFF.

V and J are TRBV19 and TRBJ1-1; 7 nucleotides line up with TRBD1. This CDR3 spans 13 amino acids. With 5 bases clipped from V and 6 bases from J, the junction kept 6 bases outside the gene matches. The germline CDR1 and CDR2 sequences are LNHDA and SQIVND (reference sequence). Here the CDR3 DNA reads TGTGCCAGTAGTGGTTGGGGGACAGCTGAAGCTTTCTTT. It yields the protein CASSGWGTAEAFF.

The CDR3, as DNA: TGTGCCACCAGTCAGCGGGAGTCCTACGAGCAGTACTTC. Translating it yields CATSQRESYEQYF. This chain links TRBV24-1 with TRBJ2-7, with TRBD2 identical over 8 bases. V was clipped by 6 bases and J by 1 base; unmatched bases: 1. The CDR3 totals 13 residues. The V gene's germline CDR1 is KGHDR and CDR2 SFDVKD.